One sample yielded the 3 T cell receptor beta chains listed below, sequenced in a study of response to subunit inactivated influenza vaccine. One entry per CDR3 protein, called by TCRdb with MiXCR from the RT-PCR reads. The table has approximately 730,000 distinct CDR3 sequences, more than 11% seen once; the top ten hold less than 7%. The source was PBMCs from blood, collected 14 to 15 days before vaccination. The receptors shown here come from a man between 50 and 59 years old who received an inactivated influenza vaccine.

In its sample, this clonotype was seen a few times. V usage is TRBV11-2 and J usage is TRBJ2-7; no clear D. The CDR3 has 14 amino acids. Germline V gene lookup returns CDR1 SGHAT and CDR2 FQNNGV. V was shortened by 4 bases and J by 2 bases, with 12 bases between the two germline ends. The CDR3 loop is CASSSVQRPYEQYF. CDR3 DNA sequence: TGTGCCAGCAGCTCGGTGCAGCGCCCCTACGAGCAGTACTTC.

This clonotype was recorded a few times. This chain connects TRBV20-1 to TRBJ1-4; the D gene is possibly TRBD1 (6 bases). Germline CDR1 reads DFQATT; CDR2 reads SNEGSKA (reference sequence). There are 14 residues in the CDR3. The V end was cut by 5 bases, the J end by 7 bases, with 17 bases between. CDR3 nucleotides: TGCAGTGCTGGGGGGGCGTCGAGTAGTGAAAAACTGTTTTTT. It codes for CSAGGASSSEKLFF.

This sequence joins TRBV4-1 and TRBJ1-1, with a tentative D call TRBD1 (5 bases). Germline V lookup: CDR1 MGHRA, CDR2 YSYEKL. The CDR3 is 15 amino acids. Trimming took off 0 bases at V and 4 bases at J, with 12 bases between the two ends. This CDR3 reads CASSQDPGLLTEAFF. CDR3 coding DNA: TGCGCCAGCAGCCAAGATCCAGGGTTGCTCACTGAAGCTTTCTTT.